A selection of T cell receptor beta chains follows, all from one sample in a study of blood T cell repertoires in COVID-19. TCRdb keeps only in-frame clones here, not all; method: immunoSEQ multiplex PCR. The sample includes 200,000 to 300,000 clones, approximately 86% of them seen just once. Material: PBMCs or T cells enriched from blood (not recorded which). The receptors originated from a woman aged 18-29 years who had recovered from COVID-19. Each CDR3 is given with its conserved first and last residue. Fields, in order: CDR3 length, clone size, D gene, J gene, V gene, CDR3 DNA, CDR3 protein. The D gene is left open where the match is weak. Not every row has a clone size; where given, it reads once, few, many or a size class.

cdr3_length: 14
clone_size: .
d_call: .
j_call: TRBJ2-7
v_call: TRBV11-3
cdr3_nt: TGTGCCAGCAGCCCGCCTACAGGGTTCGACGAGCAGTACTTC
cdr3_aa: CASSPPTGFDEQYF

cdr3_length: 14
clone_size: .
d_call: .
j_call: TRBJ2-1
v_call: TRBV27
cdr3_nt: TGTGCCAGCAGTGCCGCGGGAATTTACAATGAGCAGTTCTTC
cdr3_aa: CASSAAGIYNEQFF

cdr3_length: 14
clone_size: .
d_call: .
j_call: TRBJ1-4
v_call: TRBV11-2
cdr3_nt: TGTGCCAGCAGCTTACGGGGGACTAATGAAAAACTGTTTTTT
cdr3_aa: CASSLRGTNEKLFF

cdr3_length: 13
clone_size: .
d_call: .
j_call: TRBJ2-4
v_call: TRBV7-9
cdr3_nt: TGTGCCAGCAGCTCCGACCGGGGAAACATTCAGTACTTC
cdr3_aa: CASSSDRGNIQYF

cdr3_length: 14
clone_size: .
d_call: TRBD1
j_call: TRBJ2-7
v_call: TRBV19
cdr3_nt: TGTGCCAGTAGTACCCGACAGGGGGGGTACGAGCAGTACTTC
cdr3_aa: CASSTRQGGYEQYF

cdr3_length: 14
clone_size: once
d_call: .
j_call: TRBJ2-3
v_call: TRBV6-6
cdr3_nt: TGTGCCAGCTCCCAGGTGGCTGACACAGATACGCAGTATTTT
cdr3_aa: CASSQVADTDTQYF

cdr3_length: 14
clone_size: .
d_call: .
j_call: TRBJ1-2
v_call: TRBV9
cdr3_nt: TGTGCCAGCAGCGTGGGGTCGGCGGGCTATGGCTACACCTTC
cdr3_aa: CASSVGSAGYGYTF

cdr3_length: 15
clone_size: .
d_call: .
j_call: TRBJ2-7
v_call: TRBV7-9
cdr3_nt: TGTGCCAGCAGCCCCTCAAGTACCAGCTCCTACGAGCAGTACTTC
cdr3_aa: CASSPSSTSSYEQYF

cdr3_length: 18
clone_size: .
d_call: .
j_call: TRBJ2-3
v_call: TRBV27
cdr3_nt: TGTGCCAGCAGTTCACCCCCACTACAGGGTAGATGGACAGATACGCAGTATTTT
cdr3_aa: CASSSPPLQGRWTDTQYF

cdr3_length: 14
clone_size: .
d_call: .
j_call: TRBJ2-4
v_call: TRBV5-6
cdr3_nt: TGTGCCAGCAGCCGTCAGGTAGCCAAAAACATTCAGTACTTC
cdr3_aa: CASSRQVAKNIQYF

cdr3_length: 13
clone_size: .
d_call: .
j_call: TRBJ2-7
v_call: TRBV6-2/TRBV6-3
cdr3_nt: TGTGCCAGCAGTGGCTTTACCTCCTACGAGCAGTACTTC
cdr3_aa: CASSGFTSYEQYF

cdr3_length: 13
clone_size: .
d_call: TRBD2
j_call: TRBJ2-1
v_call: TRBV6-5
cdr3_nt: TGTGCCAGCAGGGTTAGCGGGAACAATGAGCAGTTCTTC
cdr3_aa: CASRVSGNNEQFF

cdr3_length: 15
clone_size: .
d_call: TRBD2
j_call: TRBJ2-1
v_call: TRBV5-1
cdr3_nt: TGCGCCAGCAGCCAGGGACTAGCGGAATACAATGAGCAGTTCTTC
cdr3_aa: CASSQGLAEYNEQFF

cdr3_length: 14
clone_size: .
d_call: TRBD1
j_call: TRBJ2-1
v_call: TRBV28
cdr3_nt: TGTGCCAGCAGTTTGGGGACAGACTACAATGAGCAGTTCTTC
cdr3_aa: CASSLGTDYNEQFF

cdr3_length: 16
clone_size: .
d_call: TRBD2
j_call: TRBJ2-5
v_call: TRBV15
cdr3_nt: TGTGCCACCAGCAGAGCCCGACTAGCGGGGAAAGAGACCCAGTACTTC
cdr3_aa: CATSRARLAGKETQYF

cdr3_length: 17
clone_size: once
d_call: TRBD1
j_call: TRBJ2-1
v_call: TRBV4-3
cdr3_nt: TGCGCCAGCAGCCAAGAACCGGGACAGGGTTTCGTGGGTGAGCAGTTCTTC
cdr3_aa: CASSQEPGQGFVGEQFF

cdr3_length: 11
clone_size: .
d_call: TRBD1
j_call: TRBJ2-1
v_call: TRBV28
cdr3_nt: TGTGCCAGCAGTGACGGGACAGGGAAGTTCTTC
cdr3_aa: CASSDGTGKFF

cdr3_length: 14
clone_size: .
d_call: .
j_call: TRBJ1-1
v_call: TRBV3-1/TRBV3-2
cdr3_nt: TGTGCCAGCAGCCAACCGGGAGGTAGGACTGAAGCTTTCTTT
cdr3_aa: CASSQPGGRTEAFF

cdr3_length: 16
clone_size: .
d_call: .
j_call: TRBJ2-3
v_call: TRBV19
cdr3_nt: TGTGCCAGTAGTATAGCGGGGGGCGGGAGCACAGATACGCAGTATTTT
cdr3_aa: CASSIAGGGSTDTQYF

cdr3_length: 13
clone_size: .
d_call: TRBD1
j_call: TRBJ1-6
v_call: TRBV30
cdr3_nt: TGTGCCTTACTCCGGGACAGACTTTCACCCCTCCACTTT
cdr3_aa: CALLRDRLSPLHF

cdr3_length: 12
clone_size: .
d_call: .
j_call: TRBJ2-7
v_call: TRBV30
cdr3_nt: TGTGCCTGGGGGAGAGTGAGATACGAGCAGTACTTC
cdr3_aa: CAWGRVRYEQYF

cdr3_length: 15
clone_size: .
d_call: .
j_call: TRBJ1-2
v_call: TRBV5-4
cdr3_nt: TGTGCCAGCCAGTTTTATGGAGGGACCGTCTATGGCTACACCTTC
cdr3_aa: CASQFYGGTVYGYTF

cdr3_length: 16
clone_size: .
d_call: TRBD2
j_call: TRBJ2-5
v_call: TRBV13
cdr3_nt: TGTGCCAGCAGCTCCGAACTAGAAGCGGGGCAAGAGACCCAGTACTTC
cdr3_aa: CASSSELEAGQETQYF

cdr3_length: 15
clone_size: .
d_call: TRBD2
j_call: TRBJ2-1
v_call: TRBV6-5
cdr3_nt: TGTGCCAGCAGCCCCCGGACTAGCGGGAGTTCTGAGCAGTTCTTC
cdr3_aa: CASSPRTSGSSEQFF

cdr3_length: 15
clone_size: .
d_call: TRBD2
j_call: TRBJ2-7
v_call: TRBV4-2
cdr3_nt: TGTGCCAGCAGCCGGACTAGCGGGACAAATTACGAGCAGTACTTC
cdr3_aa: CASSRTSGTNYEQYF

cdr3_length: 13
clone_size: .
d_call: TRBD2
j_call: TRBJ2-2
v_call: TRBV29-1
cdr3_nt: TGCAGCGTTCGGGAGGCGGACACCGGGGAGCTGTTTTTT
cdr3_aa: CSVREADTGELFF

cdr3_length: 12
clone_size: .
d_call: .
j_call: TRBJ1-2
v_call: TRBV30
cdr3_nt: TGTGCCTGGAGTCTATTCGACTATGGCTACACCTTC
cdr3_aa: CAWSLFDYGYTF